The 26 T cell receptor beta chains below come from one sample, sequenced in a study of blood T cell repertoires in COVID-19. Repertoires were generated with immunoSEQ multiplex PCR, while TCRdb's copy carries only in-frame clones and drops some. The profile shows approximately 45,000 clones, 86% of them singletons. The sequencing input was peripheral blood. Every receptor here comes from a middle-aged man with active COVID-19.

This clone was seen once. The chain couples TRBV5-1 to TRBJ2-7; 7 bases align to TRBD1. Germline V gives CDR1 SGHRS, CDR2 YFSETQ. V trimming: 4 bases; J trimming: 3 bases; junction bases outside the gene matches: 10. This CDR3 spans 15 amino acids. The CDR3 bases are TGCGCCAGCAGCCCCACCGGGACAGCGGACTACGAGCAGTACTTC. Amino acids: CASSPTGTADYEQYF.

The chain links TRBV29-1 to TRBJ1-1; D not resolved. Germline assignment: CDR1 SQVTM and CDR2 ANQGSEA. The CDR3 runs to 12 residues. The V end lost 7 bases, the J end lost 4 bases, and 13 bases lay between the germline ends. Here the CDR3 DNA reads TGCAGCGCGCGGCGCGGGTCCACTGAAGCTTTCTTT. Its translation: CSARRGSTEAFF. Drawing the rest from reference TRBV29-1 and TRBJ1-1, the complete variable domain is SAVISQKPSRDICQRGTSLTIQCQVDSQVTMMFWYRQQPGQSLTLIATANQGSEATYESGFVIDKFPISRPNLTFSTLTVSNMSPEDSSIYLCSARRGSTEAFFGQGTRLTVV.

V and J are TRBV10-3 and TRBJ1-5; 7 bases fit TRBD1. This CDR3 comprises 17 residues. The junction had 12 bases not matched to a gene; V was cut back by 7 bases and J by 0 bases. Germline CDR1 is ENHRY and CDR2 is SYGVKD. The CDR3 DNA reads TGTGCCATCACGGGGGACAGCCGACCAAATAGCAATCAGCCCCAGCATTTT. This encodes CAITGDSRPNSNQPQHF.

This sequence joins TRBV6-5 and TRBJ2-7, with 11 bases fitting TRBD2. V trimming: 6 bases; J trimming: 2 bases; junction bases outside the gene matches: 6. In germline, CDR1 is MNHEY, CDR2 SVGAGI. The CDR3 has 15 amino acids. DNA of the CDR3: TGTGCCAGCAGGACCGGGACTAGCGGAACCTACGAGCAGTACTTC. Amino acids: CASRTGTSGTYEQYF.

The genes are TRBV19 and TRBJ2-2; D might be TRBD1 (6 bases). Per the germline V gene, CDR1 is LNHDA and CDR2 is SQIVND (reference sequence). V was clipped by 5 bases and J by 4 bases, with 14 bases between them. The CDR3 has 15 amino acids. CDR3 loop: CASSVTGWVTGELFF. In DNA form, the CDR3 reads TGTGCCAGTAGTGTTACAGGGTGGGTCACCGGGGAGCTGTTTTTT. The full variable domain, completed using reference TRBV19 and TRBJ2-2, is DGGITQSPKYLFRKEGQNVTLSCEQNLNHDAMYWYRQDPGQGLRLIYYSQIVNDFQKGDIAEGYSVSREKKESFPLTVTSAQKNPTAFYLCASSVTGWVTGELFFGEGSRLTVL.

This clone was recorded only once. The V call is TRBV10-3, the J call TRBJ1-2; no firm D call. Germline V lookup: CDR1 ENHRY, CDR2 SYGVKD. CDR3 length: 13 residues. The V end was cut by 0 bases, the J end by 8 bases, with 10 bases between. CDR3 residues: CAISESSEDGYTF. CDR3 DNA sequence: TGTGCCATCAGTGAGTCATCGGAGGACGGCTACACCTTC.

This chain links TRBV5-1 with TRBJ2-7; TRBD1 matches 8 bases. V shed 1 base, J shed 6 bases, and the junction held 6 bases outside the gene matches. The CDR3 extends over 14 amino acids. The germline gives CDR1 SGHRS, CDR2 YFSETQ. CDR3 amino acids: CASSLQGAGFEQYF. The CDR3 DNA is TGCGCCAGCAGCTTGCAGGGGGCAGGTTTCGAGCAGTACTTC.

The gene calls are TRBV11-3 and TRBJ1-4; 7 nucleotides align to TRBD1. The germline V gene encodes CDR1 SGHNT and CDR2 YENEEA. The CDR3 extends over 16 amino acids. V trimming: 4 bases; J trimming: 6 bases; junction bases outside the gene matches: 11. The CDR3, as DNA: TGTGCCAGCAGCTCTGGACGACAGGGCACGGATGAAAAACTGTTTTTT. It is translated as CASSSGRQGTDEKLFF.

This clone was detected only a few times. The chain employs TRBV7-9 and TRBJ1-2, with 9 positions matching TRBD1. CDR1 is SEHNR, CDR2 FQNEAQ, per germline (reference sequence). The J segment lost 8 bases and the V segment lost 3 bases, leaving 10 bases of the junction unmatched. CDR3 size: 15 residues. This CDR3 reads CASSFHKGQGEGYTF. For the CDR3, the DNA is TGTGCCAGCAGCTTCCACAAGGGACAGGGAGAAGGCTACACCTTC.

This chain links TRBV6-1 with TRBJ1-2, with a tentative D call TRBD1 (5 bases). V dropped 2 bases and J dropped 5 bases, with 15 bases sitting between them. Germline CDR1 MNHNS, CDR2 SASEGT. This CDR3 spans 15 amino acids. The CDR3 region has the DNA TGTGCCAGCAGTGAAACCGGGACGGGAGTTTATGGCTACACCTTC. Protein: CASSETGTGVYGYTF.

The gene calls are TRBV5-5 and TRBJ2-3; TRBD1 agrees at 7 bases. There are 16 residues in the CDR3. The germline CDR1 and CDR2 sequences are SGHKS and YYEKEE (reference sequence). V gave up 3 bases and J gave up 1 base; unmatched junction bases: 8. The CDR3 sequence: CASSSGRGSRTDTQYF. DNA for the CDR3: TGTGCCAGCAGCTCCGGCAGGGGGTCTCGCACAGATACGCAGTATTTT.

The gene calls are TRBV5-1 and TRBJ2-1, with D unclear. The CDR3 runs to 13 residues. V was pared by 4 bases and J by 5 bases, with 10 bases between. CDR1 is SGHRS and CDR2 is YFSETQ in the germline V gene. CDR3 nucleotide sequence: TGCGCCAGCAGCCCTAGTCCAAACAATGAGCAGTTCTTC. Its translation is CASSPSPNNEQFF.

The chain has TRBV5-1 and TRBJ2-5, with 8 bases matching TRBD2. The CDR3 covers 14 residues. Losses at the gene ends were 5 bases for V and 5 bases for J; bases not matched to a gene: 8. Looked up from germline, CDR1 is SGHRS and CDR2 is YFSETQ. The CDR3 sequence: CASRQREYVETQYF. CDR3 sequence (DNA): TGCGCCAGCAGGCAGCGGGAGTACGTTGAGACCCAGTACTTC.

J is TRBJ2-2 and V is TRBV5-4; 14 positions agree with TRBD2. Germline CDR1 SGHNT, CDR2 YYREEE (reference sequence). This CDR3 has 18 amino acids. J gave up 4 bases and V 3 bases, and 8 bases lay outside the gene matches. The CDR3 region has the DNA TGTGCCAGCAGCTCCGGGACTAGCGGGAGATCGGTCACCGGGGAGCTGTTTTTT. As protein: CASSSGTSGRSVTGELFF.

This clone has more than one count but fewer than ten. The V call is TRBV9, the J call TRBJ2-2; TRBD2 agrees at 8 bases. The CDR3 totals 13 residues. From germline, CDR1 is SGDLS and CDR2 YYNGEE. The trim removed 7 bases at V and 6 bases at J, leaving 5 bases unmatched. The CDR3 sequence is CASGAGAAGELFF. CDR3 nucleotide sequence: TGTGCCAGCGGAGCGGGAGCGGCCGGGGAGCTGTTTTTT.

The chain carries TRBV27 and TRBJ1-6; no reliable D call. Germline CDR1 and CDR2: MNHEY and SMNVEV (reference sequence). The V gene lost 2 bases and the J gene lost 12 bases, with 8 bases spanning the gap. The CDR3 loop spans 12 amino acids. The CDR3 is CASSLRSGPLHF. The CDR3 DNA reads TGTGCCAGCAGTTTACGGTCCGGACCCCTCCACTTT.

V is TRBV28 and J is TRBJ2-7; D is undetermined. Trimming took off 3 bases at V and 1 base at J, with 7 bases between the two ends. The CDR3 contains 13 residues. Germline V gene lookup returns CDR1 MDHEN and CDR2 SYDVKM. The CDR3 DNA reads TGTGCCAGCAGTTTCTCAGGATCCTACGAGCAGTACTTC. As protein: CASSFSGSYEQYF.

The V call is TRBV7-2, the J call TRBJ2-7; D call uncertain. The CDR3 totals 14 residues. V was clipped by 1 base and J by 0 bases, with 7 bases between them. The germline V gene encodes CDR1 SGHTA and CDR2 FQGNSA. CDR3 in DNA: TGTGCCAGCAGCTTAGGTCATAGCTCCTACGAGCAGTACTTC. Its translation: CASSLGHSSYEQYF.

This rearrangement joins TRBV19 to TRBJ1-1; 9 bases map to TRBD1. V was clipped by 8 bases and J by 1 base; unmatched bases: 5. This CDR3 region has 14 residues. Germline values: CDR1 LNHDA, CDR2 SQIVND (reference sequence). This chain's CDR3 is CASGEQGANTEAFF. As DNA, the CDR3 is TGTGCCAGTGGCGAACAGGGGGCGAACACTGAAGCTTTCTTT. Together with reference TRBV19 and TRBJ1-1, the CDR3 gives the full variable domain: DGGITQSPKYLFRKEGQNVTLSCEQNLNHDAMYWYRQDPGQGLRLIYYSQIVNDFQKGDIAEGYSVSREKKESFPLTVTSAQKNPTAFYLCASGEQGANTEAFFGQGTRLTVV.

The genes are TRBV11-2 and TRBJ2-7, with 7 nucleotides matching TRBD2. CDR3 length: 16 amino acids. Germline CDR1 SGHAT, CDR2 FQNNGV. V was clipped by 0 bases and J by 4 bases; unmatched bases: 9. The CDR3 DNA reads TGTGCCAGCAGCTTAGAAATGCGGGGGTTCGTGTACGAGCAGTACTTC. The encoded protein is CASSLEMRGFVYEQYF.

In this sample, this clone turned up once. This chain connects TRBV6-1 to TRBJ2-3, with D perhaps matching TRBD1 (5 bases). Trimming shortened V by 1 base and J by 11 bases, and 13 bases separated the two germline ends. This CDR3 comprises 13 residues. CDR1 MNHNS and CDR2 SASEGT come from the germline V gene. The CDR3 bases are TGTGCCAGCAGTGAAGAGTGGGGCCTGGGGCAGTATTTT. Translated: CASSEEWGLGQYF.

J is TRBJ2-5 and V is TRBV5-4; tentatively, D is TRBD1 (6 bases). Trimming left V 2 bases short and J 3 bases short, with 11 bases between. The CDR3 is 14 residues long. Germline lookup yields CDR1 SGHNT and CDR2 YYREEE (reference sequence). CDR3 sequence (DNA): TGTGCCAGCAGCTTAACAAGACAGGAAGAGACCCAGTACTTC. As protein: CASSLTRQEETQYF.

The chain is built from TRBV27 and TRBJ2-1; 11 positions agree with TRBD1. CDR3 length: 15 amino acids. Germline V gives CDR1 MNHEY, CDR2 SMNVEV (reference sequence). V gave up 3 bases and J gave up 3 bases; unmatched junction bases: 1. DNA of the CDR3: TGTGCCAGCAGTTTGGGGACAGGGGGCTACAATGAGCAGTTCTTC. Translated, it gives CASSLGTGGYNEQFF.

This chain uses TRBV5-1 with TRBJ2-1; D is unclear. The CDR3 sequence is 15 residues long. Germline-derived CDR1 and CDR2 are SGHRS and YFSETQ. Between the trimmed V and J ends, which lost 0 bases and 1 base, there was a span of 8 bases. CDR3 loop: CASSLVLRSYNEQFF. For the CDR3, the DNA is TGCGCCAGCAGCTTGGTACTCCGTTCCTACAATGAGCAGTTCTTC.

This clone was detected only once. The chain couples TRBV27 to TRBJ2-6; no firm D call. This CDR3 has 14 residues. Deletions cut 5 bases from V and 0 bases from J, with 5 bases between. Germline V gene sequence: CDR1 MNHEY, CDR2 SMNVEV (reference sequence). The CDR3 DNA sequence: TGTGCCAGCAGTCCTAGCTCTGGGGCCAACGTCCTGACTTTC. Translated: CASSPSSGANVLTF.

This clone has only one observation. The genes are TRBV10-3 and TRBJ2-2; TRBD2 agrees at 9 bases. After removal of 8 bases from V and 0 bases from J, the junction contained 4 bases not matched to a gene. Germline loops: CDR1 ENHRY, CDR2 SYGVKD. The CDR3 sequence is 15 residues long. The CDR3 sequence: CAIPSGTSNTGELFF. Here the CDR3 DNA reads TGTGCCATCCCTAGCGGGACGTCGAACACCGGGGAGCTGTTTTTT.